Presented here are 22 T cell receptor beta chains from one specimen sequenced in a study of blood T cell repertoires in COVID-19. The repertoire was sequenced with immunoSEQ multiplex PCR; TCRdb's copy has only in-frame clones and lacks some. This sample has around 300,000 clones, with over 75% found just once. The sample was peripheral blood. The receptors were gathered from an older woman with acute or convalescent COVID-19.

This sequence joins TRBV29-1 and TRBJ2-7, with a possible D match to TRBD1 (6 bases). The CDR3 totals 12 residues. Trimming took off 7 bases at V and 2 bases at J, with 12 bases between the two ends. Germline assignment: CDR1 SQVTM and CDR2 ANQGSEA. The chain's CDR3 is CSAGGGTYEQYF. For the CDR3, the DNA is TGCAGCGCTGGTGGGGGCACCTACGAGCAGTACTTC.

This clone has just a few counts. The rearrangement links TRBV5-4 to TRBJ1-2, with D uncertain. With 7 bases removed from V and 6 bases from J, the gap between germline ends came to 13 bases. The length of the CDR3 is 12 residues. Germline CDR1 reads SGHNT; CDR2 reads YYREEE (reference sequence). The CDR3 coding sequence is TGTGCCAGCGCCCGCACGCGTGATGGCTACACCTTC. As protein: CASARTRDGYTF.

The V call is TRBV5-6, the J call TRBJ1-2; tentatively, D is TRBD1 (5 bases). V lost 0 bases to trimming and J lost 2 bases, with 8 bases between them. Germline-derived CDR1 and CDR2 are SGHDT and YYEEEE. This CDR3 spans 14 amino acids. The CDR3 region is CASSLEGLNYGYTF. The DNA of the CDR3 is TGTGCCAGCAGCTTGGAGGGACTGAACTATGGCTACACCTTC.

The chain combines TRBV6-1 with TRBJ2-3; the D gene is possibly TRBD1 (5 bases). Between the trimmed V and J ends, which lost 2 bases and 11 bases, there was a span of 20 bases. Germline loops: CDR1 MNHNS, CDR2 SASEGT. The CDR3 runs 15 residues. CDR3 nucleotides: TGTGCCAGCAGTGAAAAGGGGCTTGTGGCTGGAGTGCAGTATTTT. Residues: CASSEKGLVAGVQYF.

This clone was counted at least ten times. The chain employs TRBV27 and TRBJ2-7, with 12 positions matching TRBD1. V trimming: 6 bases; J trimming: 4 bases; junction bases outside the gene matches: 4. CDR1 is MNHEY and CDR2 is SMNVEV in the germline V gene (reference sequence). CDR3 size: 14 residues. DNA of the CDR3: TGTGCCAGCAGGGGACAGGGGGCGGCATACGAGCAGTACTTC. Its translation is CASRGQGAAYEQYF.

The chain joins TRBV21-1 to TRBJ2-5; the D call of TRBD2 is as the table states it, not checked on the DNA. TRBV21-1 is shown as a pseudogene. CDR3 length equals 16 residues. In DNA, the CDR3 is TGTGCCAGCAGCAAAGTAGGCGGGGACTTTCAAGAGACCCAGTACTTC. This sequence encodes CASSKVGGDFQETQYF.

This clone came up once. This chain joins TRBV5-1 and TRBJ2-5; 9 bases match TRBD2. The J segment lost 1 base and the V segment lost 3 bases, leaving 1 base of the junction unmatched. CDR1 is SGHRS, CDR2 YFSETQ, per germline. The CDR3 has 14 residues. CDR3 bases: TGCGCCAGCAGCTATAGCGGGGGCCAAGAGACCCAGTACTTC. The encoded protein is CASSYSGGQETQYF.

This sequence joins TRBV7-9 and TRBJ2-1; D not certain. V lost 5 bases and J lost 2, with 13 bases in between. Germline-derived CDR1 and CDR2 are SEHNR and FQNEAQ (reference sequence). The CDR3 spans 15 residues. For the CDR3, the DNA is TGTGCCAGCAGCCCCGCCGGTTCACCCTACAATGAGCAGTTCTTC. Its protein is CASSPAGSPYNEQFF.

The rearrangement uses TRBV2 and TRBJ1-5, with D perhaps matching TRBD1 (5 bases). CDR3 length: 13 residues. Trimming left V 8 bases short and J 4 bases short, with 12 bases between. The germline V gene has CDR1 SNHLY and CDR2 FYNNEI. The CDR3 sequence: CASQRQNNQPQHF. Written as DNA, the CDR3 is TGTGCCAGCCAGCGACAGAATAATCAGCCCCAGCATTTT.

V is TRBV7-2 and J is TRBJ2-7, with D possibly matching TRBD2 (6 bases). V lost 0 bases and J lost 4, with 13 bases in between. The CDR3 is 15 residues long. Germline-derived CDR1 and CDR2 are SGHTA and FQGNSA. CDR3 in DNA: TGTGCCAGCAGCTTAGCGTGGGCGGGACCATACGAGCAGTACTTC. It translates to CASSLAWAGPYEQYF.

This clone is a singleton in its sample. The chain employs TRBV2 and TRBJ2-2, with TRBD1 as a possible D gene (5 bases). Germline values: CDR1 SNHLY, CDR2 FYNNEI. V dropped 6 bases and J dropped 7 bases, with 12 bases sitting between them. The CDR3 has 13 amino acids. The CDR3 here is CASSRQGHGELFF. Here the CDR3 DNA reads TGTGCCAGCAGCCGGCAGGGTCACGGGGAGCTGTTTTTT.

This chain joins TRBV6-5 and TRBJ2-2; 12 bases are shared with TRBD2. Germline CDR1 and CDR2: MNHEY and SVGAGI. The CDR3 spans 15 residues. With V trimmed by 6 bases and J by 6 bases, 5 bases remained unmatched. CDR3 loop: CASSGLAGSAGELFF. CDR3 nucleotides: TGTGCCAGCAGCGGACTAGCGGGGTCGGCCGGGGAGCTGTTTTTT.

The V call is TRBV12-3 or TRBV12-4, the J call TRBJ1-1; no clear D gene. This CDR3 has 13 amino acids. V dropped 1 base and J dropped 3 bases, with 6 bases sitting between them. For the CDR3, the DNA is TGTGCCAGCAGTTTAGGGGAGCACACTGAAGCTTTCTTT. Residues: CASSLGEHTEAFF.

The chain employs TRBV6-5 and TRBJ2-5; TRBD2 matches at 7 bases. In germline, CDR1 is MNHEY, CDR2 SVGAGI. J lost 4 bases, V lost 0 bases, and 2 bases had no gene match. The CDR3 is 14 residues long. The CDR3: CASSYSGGGETQYF. The CDR3 DNA reads TGTGCCAGCAGTTACTCTGGCGGGGGAGAGACCCAGTACTTC.

The chain links TRBV5-1 to TRBJ1-6, with D maybe TRBD1 (6 bases). The length of the CDR3 is 15 residues. Trimming pared 8 bases from V and 5 bases from J, leaving 17 bases between. Germline V gene sequence: CDR1 SGHRS, CDR2 YFSETQ. The CDR3 DNA sequence: TGCGCCAGTAACAGGGACCGATGGGATAATTCACCCCTCCACTTT. It translates to CASNRDRWDNSPLHF.

This clone was observed a few times. The chain has TRBV7-8 and TRBJ2-5, with TRBD1 matching 7 bases. With 5 bases clipped from V and 5 bases from J, the junction kept 11 bases outside the gene matches. The germline V gene encodes CDR1 SGHVS and CDR2 FQNEAQ. The CDR3 contains 15 residues. CDR3 nucleotides: TGTGCCAGCAGCCGGGGACAGCTCCGTGGGGAGACCCAGTACTTC. This gives the protein CASSRGQLRGETQYF.

This clone was seen once. The chain joins TRBV3-1 (or the pseudogene TRBV3-2) to TRBJ1-5; TRBD1 might be the D (6 bases). In germline, CDR1 is LGHDT, CDR2 YNNKEL (reference sequence). The CDR3 is 16 amino acids. The ends were cut back, 1 base at V and 7 bases at J, with 17 bases in the middle. CDR3 DNA: TGTGCCAGCAGCCAAGGCCTATACAGGGATAACCAGCCCCAGCATTTT. This gives the protein CASSQGLYRDNQPQHF.

Written as DNA, the CDR3 is TGTGCCAGCAGCCAAGCGGAGGGACCCCGGAGGTACTATGGCTACACCTTC. Its translation is CASSQAEGPRRYYGYTF. This chain uses TRBV3-1 (or the pseudogene TRBV3-2) with TRBJ1-2; a possible D gene is TRBD1 (5 bases). The germline gives CDR1 LGHDT, CDR2 YNNKEL (reference sequence). The germline V and J ends were trimmed by 1 base and 3 bases, with 18 bases remaining between them. The CDR3 is 17 residues long.

The chain couples TRBV6-5 to TRBJ2-7; perhaps TRBD1 as D (5 bases). The V end lost 0 bases, the J end lost 2 bases, and 8 bases lay between the germline ends. The CDR3 consists of 14 residues. CDR1 and CDR2 (germline): MNHEY, SVGAGI. This chain's CDR3 is CASSYSDSAYEQYF. The CDR3 DNA is TGTGCCAGCAGTTACTCTGACAGCGCCTACGAGCAGTACTTC.

The V call is TRBV30, the J call TRBJ1-3, with 10 nucleotides matching TRBD1. Trimming cost V 5 bases and J 8 bases; bases outside gene matches: 3. Per the germline V gene, CDR1 is GTSNPN and CDR2 is SVGIG (reference sequence). This CDR3 region has 12 residues. CDR3 sequence (DNA): TGTGCCTGGGACAGGGGGCAGGACACCATATATTTT. It encodes CAWDRGQDTIYF. The whole variable domain, remainder taken from reference TRBV30 and TRBJ1-3, is SQTIHQWPATLVQPVGSPLSLECTVEGTSNPNLYWYRQAAGRGLQLLFYSVGIGQISSEVPQNLSASRPQDRQFILSSKKLLLSDSGFYLCAWDRGQDTIYFGEGSWLTVV.

This clone was detected only once. The genes are TRBV2 and TRBJ1-2; the D gene is possibly TRBD1 (6 bases). V gave up 7 bases and J gave up 8 bases, with 20 bases separating them. Germline V gene lookup returns CDR1 SNHLY and CDR2 FYNNEI. The CDR3 runs 14 residues. The DNA of the CDR3 is TGTGCCAGCACTCTGATGGCCAGGGGATACGGCTACACCTTC. This translates into CASTLMARGYGYTF.

This clone was picked up one time. The V and J genes are TRBV7-9 and TRBJ1-5; possibly TRBD1 for D (5 bases). Trimming stripped 5 bases from V and 3 bases from J, with 17 bases between. The CDR3 contains 16 residues. The germline CDR1 and CDR2 sequences are SEHNR and FQNEAQ (reference sequence). The CDR3 DNA is TGTGCCAGCAGCCTGTGGTCGGCGGGGACCAATCAGCCCCAGCATTTT. Amino acids: CASSLWSAGTNQPQHF.